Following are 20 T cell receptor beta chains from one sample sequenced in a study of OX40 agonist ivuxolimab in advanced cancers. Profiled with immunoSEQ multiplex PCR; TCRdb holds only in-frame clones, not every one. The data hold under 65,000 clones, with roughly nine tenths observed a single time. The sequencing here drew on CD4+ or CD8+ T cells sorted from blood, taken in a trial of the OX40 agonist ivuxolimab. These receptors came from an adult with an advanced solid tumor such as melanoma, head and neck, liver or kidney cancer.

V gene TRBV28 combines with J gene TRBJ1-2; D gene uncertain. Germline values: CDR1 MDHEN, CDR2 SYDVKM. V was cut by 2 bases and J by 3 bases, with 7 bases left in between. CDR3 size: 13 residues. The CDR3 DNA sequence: TGTGCCAGCAGTTTACCAGGTGACTATGGCTACACCTTC. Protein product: CASSLPGDYGYTF.

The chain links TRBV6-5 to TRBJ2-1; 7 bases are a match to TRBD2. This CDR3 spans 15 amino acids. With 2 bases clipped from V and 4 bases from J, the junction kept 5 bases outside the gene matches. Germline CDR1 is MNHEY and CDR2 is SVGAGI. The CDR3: CASSYEAGNYNEQFF. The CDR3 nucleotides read TGTGCCAGCAGTTACGAAGCGGGGAATTACAATGAGCAGTTCTTC.

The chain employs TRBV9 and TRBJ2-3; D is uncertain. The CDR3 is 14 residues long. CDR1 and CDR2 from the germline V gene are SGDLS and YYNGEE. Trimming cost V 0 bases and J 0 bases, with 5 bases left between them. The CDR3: CASSVGASTDTQYF. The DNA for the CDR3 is TGTGCCAGCAGCGTAGGGGCTAGCACAGATACGCAGTATTTT.

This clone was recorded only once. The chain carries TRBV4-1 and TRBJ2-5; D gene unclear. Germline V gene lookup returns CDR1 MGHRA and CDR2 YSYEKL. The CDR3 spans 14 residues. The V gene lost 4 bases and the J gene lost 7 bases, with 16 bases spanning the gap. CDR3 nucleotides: TGCGCCAGCAGCCCCTCGGGCGGCTGGGGGACCCAGTACTTC. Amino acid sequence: CASSPSGGWGTQYF.

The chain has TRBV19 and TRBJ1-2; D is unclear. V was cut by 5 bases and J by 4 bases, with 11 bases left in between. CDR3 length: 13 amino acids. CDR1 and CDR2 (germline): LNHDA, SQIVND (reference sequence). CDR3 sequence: CASSPRGIYGYTF. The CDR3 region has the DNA TGTGCCAGTAGTCCCAGAGGGATCTATGGCTACACCTTC.

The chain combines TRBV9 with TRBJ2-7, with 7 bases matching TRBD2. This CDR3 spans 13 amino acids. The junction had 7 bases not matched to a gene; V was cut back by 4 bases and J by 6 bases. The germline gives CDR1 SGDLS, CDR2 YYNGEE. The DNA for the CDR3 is TGTGCCAGCAGCCCGGGACTAAAAGGCGAGCAGTACTTC. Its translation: CASSPGLKGEQYF.

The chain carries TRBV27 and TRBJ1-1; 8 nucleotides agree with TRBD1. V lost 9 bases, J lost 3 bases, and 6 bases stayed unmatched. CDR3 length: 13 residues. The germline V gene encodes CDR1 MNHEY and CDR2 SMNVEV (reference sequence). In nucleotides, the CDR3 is TGTGCCAGTTCCCAGGGGGCCTACACTGAAGCTTTCTTT. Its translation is CASSQGAYTEAFF.

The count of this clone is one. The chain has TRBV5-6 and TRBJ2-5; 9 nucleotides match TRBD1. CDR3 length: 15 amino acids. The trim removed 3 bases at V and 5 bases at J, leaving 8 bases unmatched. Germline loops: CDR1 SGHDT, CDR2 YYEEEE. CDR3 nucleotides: TGTGCCAGCAGCTCACGGGACAGGGTTTGGGAGACCCAGTACTTC. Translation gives CASSSRDRVWETQYF.

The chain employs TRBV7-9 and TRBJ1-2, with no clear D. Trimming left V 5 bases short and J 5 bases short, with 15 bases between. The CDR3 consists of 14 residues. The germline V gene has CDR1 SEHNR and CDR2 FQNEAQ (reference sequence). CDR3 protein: CASSHAMNLYGYTF. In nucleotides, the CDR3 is TGTGCCAGCAGCCATGCCATGAATCTGTATGGCTACACCTTC. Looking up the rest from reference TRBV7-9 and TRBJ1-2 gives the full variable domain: DTGVSQNPRHKITKRGQNVTFRCDPISEHNRLYWYRQTLGQGPEFLTYFQNEAQLEKSRLLSDRFSAERPKGSFSTLEIQRTEQGDSAMYLCASSHAMNLYGYTFGSGTRLTVV.

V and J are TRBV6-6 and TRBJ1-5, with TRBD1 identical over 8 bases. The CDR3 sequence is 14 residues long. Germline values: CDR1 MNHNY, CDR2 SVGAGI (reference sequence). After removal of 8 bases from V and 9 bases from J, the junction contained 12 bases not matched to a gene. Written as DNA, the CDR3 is TGTGCCAGCGACCCTGACAGGGGCCCTTGGCCCCAGCATTTT. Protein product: CASDPDRGPWPQHF.

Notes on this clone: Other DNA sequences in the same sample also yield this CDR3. DNA of the CDR3: TGTGCCAGCAGTTATTTGGGACAGGGCTACAATGAGCAGTTCTTC. It encodes CASSYLGQGYNEQFF. The chain employs TRBV6-5 and TRBJ2-1; TRBD1 matches at 9 bases. Trimming cost V 3 bases and J 3 bases; bases outside gene matches: 3. Germline V lookup: CDR1 MNHEY, CDR2 SVGAGI. The CDR3 is 15 amino acids.

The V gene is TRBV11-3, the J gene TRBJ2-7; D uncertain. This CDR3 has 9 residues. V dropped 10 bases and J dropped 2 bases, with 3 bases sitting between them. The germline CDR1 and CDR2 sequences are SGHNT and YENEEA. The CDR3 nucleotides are TGTGCCACGGCCTACGAGCAGTACGTC. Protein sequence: CATAYEQYV.

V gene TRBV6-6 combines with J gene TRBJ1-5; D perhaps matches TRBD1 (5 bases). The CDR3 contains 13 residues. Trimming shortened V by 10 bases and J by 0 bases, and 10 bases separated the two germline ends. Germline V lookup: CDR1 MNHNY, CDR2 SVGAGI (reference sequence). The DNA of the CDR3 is TGTGCCACTCAGGGTGTTAGCAATCAGCCCCAGCATTTT. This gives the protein CATQGVSNQPQHF.

Written as DNA, the CDR3 is TGTGCCAGCAGCTTGATGACAGGCTCCCCCCCTCTTGGCTACACCTTC. Its translation: CASSLMTGSPPLGYTF. The rearrangement links TRBV11-2 to TRBJ1-2; possibly TRBD1 for D (6 bases). The CDR3 extends over 16 amino acids. CDR1 SGHAT and CDR2 FQNNGV come from the germline V gene. The germline V and J ends were trimmed by 3 bases and 7 bases, with 21 bases remaining between them.

The CDR3 sequence is CASSEAKAEKARNQPQHF. The DNA for the CDR3 is TGTGCCAGCAGTGAAGCAAAGGCGGAAAAGGCCCGCAATCAGCCCCAGCATTTT. This chain links TRBV6-1 with TRBJ1-5; D is undetermined. Germline V lookup: CDR1 MNHNS, CDR2 SASEGT. CDR3 length equals 18 residues. V lost 0 bases to trimming and J lost 2 bases, with 17 bases between them.

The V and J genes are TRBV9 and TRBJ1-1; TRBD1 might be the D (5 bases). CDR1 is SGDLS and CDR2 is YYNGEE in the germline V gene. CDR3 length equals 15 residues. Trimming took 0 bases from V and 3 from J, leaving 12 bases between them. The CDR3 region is CASSVDGGKDTEAFF. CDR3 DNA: TGTGCCAGCAGCGTAGACGGGGGGAAGGACACTGAAGCTTTCTTT.

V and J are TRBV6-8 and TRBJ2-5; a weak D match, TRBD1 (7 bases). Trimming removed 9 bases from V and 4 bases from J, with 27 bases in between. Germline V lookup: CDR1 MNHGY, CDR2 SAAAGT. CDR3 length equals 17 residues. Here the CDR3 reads CARSLSWTGMEGETQYF. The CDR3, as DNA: TGTGCCAGGAGCCTTTCCTGGACAGGAATGGAGGGAGAGACCCAGTACTTC.

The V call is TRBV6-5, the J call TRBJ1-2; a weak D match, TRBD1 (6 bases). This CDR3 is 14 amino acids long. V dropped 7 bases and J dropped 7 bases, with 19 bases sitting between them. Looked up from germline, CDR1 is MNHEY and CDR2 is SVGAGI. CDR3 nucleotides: TGTGCCAGCACTGCCCTCAGGGGAGGAGGTGGCTACACCTTC. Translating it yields CASTALRGGGGYTF.

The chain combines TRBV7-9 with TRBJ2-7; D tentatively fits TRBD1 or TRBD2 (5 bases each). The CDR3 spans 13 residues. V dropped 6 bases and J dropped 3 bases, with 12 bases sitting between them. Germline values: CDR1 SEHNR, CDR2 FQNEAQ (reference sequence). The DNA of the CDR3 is TGTGCCAGCAGATCCGGGACCCACTACGAGCAGTACTTC. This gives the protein CASRSGTHYEQYF.

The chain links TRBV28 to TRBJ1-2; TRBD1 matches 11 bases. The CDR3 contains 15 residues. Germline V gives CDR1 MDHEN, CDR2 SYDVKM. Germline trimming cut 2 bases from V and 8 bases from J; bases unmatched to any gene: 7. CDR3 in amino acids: CASSLGDRGFFGYTF. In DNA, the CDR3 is TGTGCCAGCAGTTTAGGGGACAGGGGGTTTTTCGGCTACACCTTC.